The text below deals with one T cell receptor (beta chain). Its antigen is as yet unknown. Clinical symptoms, serum thyroxine, TRAb, thyroid ultrasound and orbital computed tomography were relied on for diagnosis. This record belongs to a study of Graves' ophthalmopathy and Graves' hyperthyroidism. Study-wide background: Peripheral blood was collected at initial diagnosis, before any treatment.

Study-wide results and limits: Researchers report that a 13-signature model separated ophthalmopathy from stable hyperthyroidism, posting about 90% sensitivity and 65% to 82% specificity.

RNA transcripts were the template, and TCR beta CDR3 regions were amplified from them. HTBI primers served in a first-round RT-PCR, which a second-round multiplex PCR followed. One entry per CDR3 protein, called by TCRdb with MiXCR from the multiplex PCR reads. The sample has about 740,000 distinct CDR3 sequences, approximately 40% seen once. Sequenced: peripheral blood. This clonotype was obtained from an adult man with Graves' ophthalmopathy.

The CDR3 DNA reads TGTGCCATCAGCTACACGGAAGACTATGGCTACACCTTC. Translation: CAISYTEDYGYTF. The rearrangement joins TRBV10-3 to TRBJ1-2, with no clear D. The CDR3 runs to 13 residues. From germline, CDR1 is ENHRY and CDR2 SYGVKD. V dropped 6 bases and J dropped 3 bases, with 11 bases sitting between them.